This passage covers 27 T cell receptor beta chains from one sample sequenced in a study of blood T cell repertoires in COVID-19. Method: immunoSEQ multiplex PCR; TCRdb's copy keeps in-frame clones and lacks some. The sample records some 260,000 clones, 80% to 90% being singletons. The material sequenced was peripheral blood. The origin of the receptors is a woman in her 70s with COVID-19, enrolled during active disease.

Here the CDR3 reads CASSEAAGNTEAFF. The CDR3, as DNA: TGTGCCAGCAGTGAAGCGGCAGGGAATACTGAAGCTTTCTTT. V gene TRBV2 combines with J gene TRBJ1-1; maybe TRBD1 (5 bases). Germline-derived CDR1 and CDR2 are SNHLY and FYNNEI. The CDR3 spans 14 residues. V was pared by 0 bases and J by 5 bases, with 10 bases between.

The V call is TRBV21-1, the J call TRBJ2-3; the table's D call TRBD2 went unverified against the DNA. TRBV21-1 is a known pseudogene. This CDR3 spans 18 amino acids. This CDR3 is CASSNLGLAGEDTDTQYF. The CDR3 nucleotides are TGTGCCAGCAGCAATTTAGGTCTAGCGGGAGAGGACACAGATACGCAGTATTTT.

J is TRBJ1-6 and V is TRBV11-1; D is possibly TRBD1 (5 bases). The CDR3 is 13 residues long. Germline V gene lookup returns CDR1 SGHAT and CDR2 FQDESV (reference sequence). Between the trimmed V and J ends, which lost 1 base and 7 bases, there was a span of 5 bases. In DNA, the CDR3 is TGTGCCAGCAGCTTAGGACAGAATTCACCCCTCCACTTT. Protein product: CASSLGQNSPLHF.

This rearrangement joins TRBV27 to TRBJ1-3; TRBD1 agrees at 7 bases. Germline lookup yields CDR1 MNHEY and CDR2 SMNVEV (reference sequence). The CDR3 has 14 residues. Trimming cost V 5 bases and J 4 bases; bases outside gene matches: 5. The CDR3 reads CASSTTGEGNTIYF. The CDR3 DNA reads as TGTGCCAGCAGTACTACAGGGGAAGGAAACACCATATATTTT.

The chain is built from TRBV6-6 and TRBJ2-7; TRBD2 might be the D (5 bases). The CDR3 spans 15 residues. Trimming stripped 5 bases from V and 1 base from J, with 15 bases between. CDR1 is MNHNY, CDR2 SVGAGI, per germline (reference sequence). This CDR3 reads CASSPRLRNSYEQYF. Written as DNA, the CDR3 is TGTGCCAGCAGTCCGAGACTACGTAATTCCTACGAGCAGTACTTC.

The gene calls are TRBV9 and TRBJ2-1; D uncertain. The germline V gene encodes CDR1 SGDLS and CDR2 YYNGEE. The CDR3 totals 14 residues. The V gene lost 0 bases and the J gene lost 4 bases, with 8 bases spanning the gap. CDR3 in amino acids: CASSVDGQYNEQFF. In DNA form, the CDR3 reads TGTGCCAGCAGCGTAGATGGCCAGTACAATGAGCAGTTCTTC. Using reference TRBV9 and TRBJ2-1 for the parts outside the CDR3, the full variable domain is DSGVTQTPKHLITATGQRVTLRCSPRSGDLSVYWYQQSLDQGLQFLIQYYNGEERAKGNILERFSAQQFPDLHSELNLSSLELGDSALYFCASSVDGQYNEQFFGPGTRLTVL.

The J gene is TRBJ1-3, the V gene TRBV20-1; 7 positions agree with TRBD1. The CDR3 spans 14 residues. V was clipped by 6 bases and J by 2 bases; unmatched bases: 7. Germline V gene sequence: CDR1 DFQATT, CDR2 SNEGSKA (reference sequence). The CDR3 protein is CSASDDRAGNTIYF. DNA for the CDR3: TGCAGTGCGAGTGACGACAGGGCTGGAAACACCATATATTTT.

The chain combines TRBV6-5 with TRBJ2-5; D uncertain. Germline assignment: CDR1 MNHEY and CDR2 SVGAGI. This CDR3 comprises 11 residues. V lost 6 bases and J lost 3, with 5 bases in between. CDR3 nucleotide sequence: TGTGCCAGCAGCCTAAAAGAGACCCAGTACTTC. It encodes CASSLKETQYF.

This chain joins TRBV5-4 and TRBJ1-1; 7 positions match TRBD1. The CDR3 length is 16 residues. Germline lookup yields CDR1 SGHNT and CDR2 YYREEE (reference sequence). V lost 0 bases and J lost 0; bases outside the gene matches: 5. The CDR3 protein is CASSLGGTVLNTEAFF. Written as DNA, the CDR3 is TGTGCCAGCAGCTTGGGGGGGACAGTTTTGAACACTGAAGCTTTCTTT.

A word on this clone: One end of the junction varies from germline; a read error may be responsible. V is TRBV3-1 (or the pseudogene TRBV3-2) and J is TRBJ1-4; weak D call: TRBD1 (5 bases). Germline V gene lookup returns CDR1 LGHDT and CDR2 YNNKEL (reference sequence). This CDR3 contains 13 residues. In DNA, the CDR3 is TGTGCCAGCAGGCGGGGGACTACTGAAAAACTGTTTTTT. It yields the protein CASRRGTTEKLFF.

This clone was recorded once. This chain uses TRBV28 with TRBJ1-5; a weak D match, TRBD1 (5 bases). The V end lost 5 bases, the J end lost 4 bases, and 12 bases lay between the germline ends. The CDR3 contains 14 residues. Germline values: CDR1 MDHEN, CDR2 SYDVKM. The CDR3 reads CASSTPSGNQPQHF. The CDR3, as DNA: TGTGCCAGCAGTACACCATCAGGGAATCAGCCCCAGCATTTT.

The chain has TRBV27 and TRBJ2-6; D remains unclear. V was cut by 3 bases and J by 0 bases, with 3 bases left in between. The CDR3 contains 14 residues. Germline-derived CDR1 and CDR2 are MNHEY and SMNVEV (reference sequence). The CDR3 DNA reads TGTGCCAGCAGTTTGTACTCTGGGGCCAACGTCCTGACTTTC. Encoded protein: CASSLYSGANVLTF.

This chain joins TRBV3-1 (or the pseudogene TRBV3-2) and TRBJ1-1; 7 nucleotides agree with TRBD1. The germline V gene has CDR1 LGHDT and CDR2 YNNKEL (reference sequence). Trimming cost V 5 bases and J 1 base; bases outside gene matches: 7. This CDR3 region has 15 residues. CDR3 DNA: TGTGCCAGCAGCTCATGGACAGGAGAGAACACTGAAGCTTTCTTT. This codes for CASSSWTGENTEAFF.

The gene calls are TRBV7-3 and TRBJ2-3, with 8 bases aligning to TRBD2. From germline, CDR1 is SGHTA and CDR2 FQGTGA. The CDR3 totals 15 residues. Losses at the gene ends were 1 base for V and 4 bases for J; bases not matched to a gene: 4. In DNA form, the CDR3 reads TGTGCCAGCAGCTTAAAGGCGGGAGGCGCAGATACGCAGTATTTT. Encoded protein: CASSLKAGGADTQYF.

This clone was counted once. This rearrangement joins TRBV12-3 or TRBV12-4 to TRBJ2-7; a weak D match, TRBD1 (5 bases). The V and J ends lost 1 base and 6 bases respectively, with 10 bases between them. CDR3 size: 13 residues. The CDR3 DNA is TGTGCCAGCAGTTTAGGGGGCCGATCCGAGCAGTACTTC. Protein: CASSLGGRSEQYF.

The V and J genes are TRBV19 and TRBJ2-1; 12 bases agree with TRBD2. The CDR3 extends over 17 amino acids. Per the germline V gene, CDR1 is LNHDA and CDR2 is SQIVND (reference sequence). Trimming took 5 bases from V and 2 from J; bases not matched to a gene: 7. CDR3 coding DNA: TGTGCCAGTAGTTTCCGGACTAGCGGGAACCCCTACAATGAGCAGTTCTTC. Protein product: CASSFRTSGNPYNEQFF.

The rearrangement uses TRBV10-2 and TRBJ2-7, with TRBD1 matching over 9 bases. CDR1 and CDR2 (germline): WSHSY, SAAADI. With 2 bases clipped from V and 2 bases from J, the junction kept 4 bases outside the gene matches. The CDR3 contains 15 residues. The CDR3 protein is CASSERDRETYEQYF. CDR3 sequence (DNA): TGCGCCAGCAGTGAGCGGGACAGGGAGACCTACGAGCAGTACTTC.

The chain joins TRBV7-6 to TRBJ2-7, with 9 bases aligning to TRBD1. The length of the CDR3 is 15 residues. In germline, CDR1 is SGHVS, CDR2 FNYEAQ. The V gene end was trimmed by 2 bases and the J gene end by 2 bases; junction bases not matched to a gene: 4. The CDR3 protein is CASSLSTGGPYEQYF. CDR3 in DNA: TGTGCCAGCAGCTTAAGCACAGGGGGCCCCTACGAGCAGTACTTC.

This CDR3 reads CASSKHRDSYEQYF. The CDR3 DNA sequence: TGTGCCAGCAGCAAACACAGGGACTCCTACGAGCAGTACTTC. The V and J genes are TRBV7-2 and TRBJ2-7; possible D gene TRBD1, 6 bases. The CDR3 contains 14 residues. Trimming took off 5 bases at V and 0 bases at J, with 11 bases between the two ends. CDR1 and CDR2 from the germline V gene are SGHTA and FQGNSA.

This rearrangement joins TRBV12-3 or TRBV12-4 to TRBJ2-7; 7 bases agree with TRBD1. The CDR3 extends over 12 amino acids. J gave up 7 bases and V 3 bases, and 3 bases lay outside the gene matches. CDR3 region: CASSLTRGEQYF. DNA for the CDR3: TGTGCCAGCAGTTTGACCAGGGGGGAGCAGTACTTC.

This clone is a singleton in its sample. The rearrangement joins TRBV14 to TRBJ2-1; D might be TRBD2 (5 bases). V lost 4 bases, J lost 7 bases, and 14 bases lay in between. Germline loops: CDR1 SGHDN, CDR2 FVKESK. The CDR3 is 14 residues long. CDR3 sequence reads: CASSRLVVANEQFF. The CDR3 bases are TGTGCCAGCAGCCGGCTAGTGGTAGCGAATGAGCAGTTCTTC.

This clone has more than one count but fewer than ten. The chain carries TRBV5-1 and TRBJ2-2; 9 bases fit TRBD1. This CDR3 is 16 amino acids long. V shed 2 bases, J shed 4 bases, and the junction held 6 bases outside the gene matches. Germline-derived CDR1 and CDR2 are SGHRS and YFSETQ. CDR3 in DNA: TGCGCCAGCAGCTTACGACAGGGGGTCCTCACCGGGGAGCTGTTTTTT. Translation: CASSLRQGVLTGELFF.

The chain is built from TRBV3-1 (or the pseudogene TRBV3-2) and TRBJ1-1, with a possible D match to TRBD1 (5 bases). Deletions cut 2 bases from V and 11 bases from J, with 24 bases between. The germline V gene encodes CDR1 LGHDT and CDR2 YNNKEL (reference sequence). The CDR3 loop spans 16 amino acids. The CDR3 DNA reads as TGTGCCAGCAGCCAACTCGCCGGGACTGCTCGGGGAAAGGCTTTCTTT. Its protein is CASSQLAGTARGKAFF.

This clone was observed a few times. The V gene is TRBV5-4, the J gene TRBJ2-7, with D perhaps matching TRBD1 (7 bases). The CDR3 consists of 12 residues. With 1 base removed from V and 7 bases from J, the gap between germline ends came to 9 bases. Germline V gene sequence: CDR1 SGHNT, CDR2 YYREEE (reference sequence). The CDR3 region has the DNA TGTGCCAGCAGCTTGCCAGGGGGGGAGCAGTACTTC. Encoded protein: CASSLPGGEQYF.

This clone appeared a single time. The rearrangement links TRBV12-3 or TRBV12-4 to TRBJ2-7, with TRBD2 matching over 8 bases. V lost 6 bases, J lost 5 bases, and 6 bases stayed unmatched. The length of the CDR3 is 13 residues. CDR3 residues: CASRREVLDEQYF. CDR3 in DNA: TGTGCCAGCAGGCGGGAGGTTCTGGACGAGCAGTACTTC.

This chain links TRBV5-1 with TRBJ1-3; TRBD1 matches at 7 bases. CDR1 is SGHRS, CDR2 YFSETQ, per germline. The CDR3 loop spans 16 amino acids. The V and J ends lost 0 bases and 3 bases, in that order; junction bases with no gene match: 6. The chain's CDR3 is CASSLAGRGLGNTIYF. CDR3 nucleotides: TGCGCCAGCAGCTTGGCCGGGAGGGGGCTTGGAAACACCATATATTTT.

The rearrangement joins TRBV6-5 to TRBJ2-5; D not resolved. Germline-derived CDR1 and CDR2 are MNHEY and SVGAGI. CDR3 length: 13 residues. V dropped 8 bases and J dropped 2 bases, with 12 bases sitting between them. The CDR3 sequence: CASFRRLQETQYF. CDR3 bases: TGTGCCAGCTTTCGGCGGTTACAAGAGACCCAGTACTTC.